These 17 T cell receptor beta chains were all obtained from the same sample, sequenced in a study of T cells in Graves' hyperthyroidism and ophthalmopathy. The TCR beta CDR3 regions underwent amplification using RNA transcripts as the source. Primed by the HTBI set, a first-round RT-PCR was run on the TCR CDR3. TCRdb reprocessed the multiplex PCR reads with MiXCR, giving one entry per CDR3 protein. Here the sample spans approximately 610,000 distinct CDR3 sequences, approximately 15% being singletons. Sequences were obtained from blood. Every receptor here comes from a woman aged 40 to 49 with Graves' ophthalmopathy.

This clonotype appeared a few times. The chain couples TRBV11-1 to TRBJ1-1, with 9 positions matching TRBD1. Germline CDR1 is SGHAT and CDR2 is FQDESV (reference sequence). The V gene end was trimmed by 6 bases and the J gene end by 1 base; junction bases not matched to a gene: 6. This CDR3 spans 15 amino acids. The CDR3 protein is CASSPPGQGNTEAFF. The CDR3 bases are TGTGCCAGCAGTCCACCGGGACAGGGGAACACTGAAGCTTTCTTT.

In its sample, this clonotype was seen many times. The rearrangement joins TRBV6-5 to TRBJ2-5, with a possible D match to TRBD2 (5 bases). Deletions cut 9 bases from V and 1 base from J, with 9 bases between. From germline, CDR1 is MNHEY and CDR2 SVGAGI. The CDR3 consists of 12 residues. CDR3 nucleotides: TGTGCCAGTCGAGCGGTCCAAGAGACCCAGTACTTC. This gives the protein CASRAVQETQYF.

The chain combines TRBV19 with TRBJ2-4; 7 positions match TRBD1. CDR3 length: 14 residues. Germline V lookup: CDR1 LNHDA, CDR2 SQIVND (reference sequence). V was pared by 7 bases and J by 6 bases, with 9 bases of the junction left unmatched. DNA for the CDR3: TGTGCCAGTATGGACAGGTTAGCTGGAAACATTCAGTACTTC. This translates into CASMDRLAGNIQYF.

This clonotype appeared many times. A much larger clonotype is one base distant, so this may be a read error. This rearrangement joins TRBV6-5 to TRBJ2-7; D uncertain. CDR3 length equals 12 residues. The germline V gene encodes CDR1 MNHEY and CDR2 SVGAGI. The CDR3 is CVSSRNSYEQYF. Written as DNA, the CDR3 is TGTGTCAGCAGCCGCAACAGTTACGAGCAGTACTTC.

This clonotype has a count of ten or more. This chain links TRBV27 with TRBJ2-7; D gene uncertain. V gave up 6 bases and J gave up 3 bases, with 9 bases separating them. The germline gives CDR1 MNHEY, CDR2 SMNVEV (reference sequence). The CDR3 is made up of 12 amino acids. The CDR3: CASRNLYYEQYF. The CDR3 DNA is TGTGCCAGCAGGAACCTGTACTACGAGCAGTACTTC.

This clonotype was observed many times. V and J are TRBV12-3 or TRBV12-4 and TRBJ1-1, with a possible D match to TRBD1 (5 bases). The CDR3 consists of 16 residues. V gave up 3 bases and J gave up 1 base, with 15 bases separating them. CDR3 residues: CASSFWVGVGNTEAFF. The CDR3 DNA is TGTGCCAGCAGTTTTTGGGTAGGGGTAGGGAACACTGAAGCTTTCTTT.

This clonotype was seen repeatedly, ten times or more. This sequence joins TRBV12-3 or TRBV12-4 and TRBJ1-2; weak D call: TRBD1 (6 bases). V lost 5 bases to trimming and J lost 1 base, with 14 bases between them. The CDR3 runs 15 residues. CDR3 bases: TGTGCCAGCAGTCCCGGACAGTATCTTAACTATGGCTACACCTTC. It is translated as CASSPGQYLNYGYTF.

This clonotype was found many times. This chain connects TRBV7-8 to TRBJ2-7; D possibly matches TRBD1 or TRBD2 (5 bases each). CDR1 and CDR2 from the germline V gene are SGHVS and FQNEAQ. The CDR3 length is 16 residues. The V end lost 4 bases, the J end lost 3 bases, and 19 bases lay between the germline ends. The CDR3 sequence is CASSSAARDGHYEQYF. The DNA for the CDR3 is TGTGCCAGCAGCTCGGCCGCCCGGGACGGGCACTACGAGCAGTACTTC.

As concerns this clonotype: This could be a read error, since a much larger clone is one nucleotide away. The V and J genes are TRBV12-3 or TRBV12-4 and TRBJ2-7; 7 nucleotides line up with TRBD1. The CDR3 is made up of 15 amino acids. V lost 5 bases, J lost 5 bases, and 12 bases stayed unmatched. The CDR3 DNA sequence: TGTGCCAGCAGTCCGAACAGGGGAAAGGCCGACGAGCAGTACTTC. It translates to CASSPNRGKADEQYF.

This clonotype was counted only a few times. The rearrangement links TRBV10-3 to TRBJ2-7; perhaps D is TRBD1 or TRBD2 (5 bases each). The length of the CDR3 is 14 residues. The germline V gene encodes CDR1 ENHRY and CDR2 SYGVKD. V lost 10 bases, J lost 7 bases, and 23 bases lay in between. The CDR3 coding sequence is TGTGCCACCAACATAAACGGGGACGTGCGGGAGCAGTACTTC. It encodes CATNINGDVREQYF.

There are many counts of this clonotype. This sequence joins TRBV28 and TRBJ1-6, with D possibly TRBD1 on 5 matching bases. The CDR3 consists of 16 residues. Germline CDR1 is MDHEN and CDR2 is SYDVKM. The V and J ends lost 0 bases and 2 bases respectively, with 8 bases between them. The CDR3 region has the DNA TGTGCCAGCAGTTTATGGCGGACACCCTATAATTCACCCCTCCACTTT. Encoded protein: CASSLWRTPYNSPLHF.

The chain carries TRBV7-2 and TRBJ1-1, with D uncertain. This CDR3 is 15 amino acids long. V dropped 1 base and J dropped 1 base, with 10 bases sitting between them. Germline V lookup: CDR1 SGHTA, CDR2 FQGNSA. CDR3 sequence reads: CASSLGAGRNTEAFF. The CDR3 region has the DNA TGTGCCAGCAGCTTAGGAGCAGGACGGAACACTGAAGCTTTCTTT.

This clonotype was detected many times. The gene calls are TRBV7-2 and TRBJ1-1, with D possibly TRBD1 on 6 matching bases. Trimming pared 5 bases from V and 1 base from J, leaving 14 bases between. Per germline, CDR1 SGHTA and CDR2 FQGNSA. The CDR3 loop spans 15 amino acids. The CDR3 spells CASSPNPQGNTEAFF. CDR3 sequence (DNA): TGTGCCAGCAGCCCCAACCCACAGGGGAACACTGAAGCTTTCTTT.

The chain combines TRBV28 with TRBJ1-4; 8 bases align to TRBD1. J lost 4 bases, V lost 7 bases, and 2 bases had no gene match. This CDR3 region has 13 residues. Germline CDR1 is MDHEN and CDR2 is SYDVKM. DNA of the CDR3: TGTGCCAGCAAGACAGGGGATAATGAAAAACTGTTTTTT. Translation gives CASKTGDNEKLFF.

This CDR3 is CASRDSGIETQYF. CDR3 sequence (DNA): TGTGCCAGCCGGGATAGCGGGATTGAGACCCAGTACTTC. The chain links TRBV6-1 to TRBJ2-5, with 8 positions matching TRBD2. Trimming at V came to 8 bases and at J to 5 bases, leaving 7 bases not matched to a gene. This CDR3 has 13 residues. In germline, CDR1 is MNHNS, CDR2 SASEGT.

The sample holds many counts of this clonotype. This rearrangement joins TRBV12-3 or TRBV12-4 to TRBJ1-1; no clear D. Trimming took off 5 bases at V and 2 bases at J, with 9 bases between the two ends. There are 13 residues in the CDR3. The CDR3 coding sequence is TGTGCCAGCAGTACGTACCTAAACACTGAAGCTTTCTTT. Translated, it gives CASSTYLNTEAFF.

This clonotype has at least ten counts. The chain recombines TRBV6-5 with TRBJ2-7; D unresolved. Germline CDR1 is MNHEY and CDR2 is SVGAGI. V was clipped by 0 bases and J by 7 bases, with 13 bases between them. The CDR3 sequence is 14 residues long. As DNA, the CDR3 is TGTGCCAGCAGTTACTCGAGACATACAAGAGAGCAGTACTTC. Amino acids: CASSYSRHTREQYF.